This is a list of T cell receptor beta chains from one sample in a study of T-cell reconstitution after alpha-beta-depleted transplantation in children. TCRdb itself ran the PCR reads through MiXCR, one entry per CDR3 protein. The profile shows 300,000 to 350,000 distinct CDR3 sequences, around 15% of them singletons. The sequencing used PBMCs, mostly from graft donor cells, collected 360 days after TCRalphabeta/CD19-depleted stem cell transplant. The receptors were gathered from a male patient aged 2 to 10 who had a stem cell transplant for acute lymphoblastic leukemia, so the T cells may come from the graft donor. Both conserved end residues are trimmed from each CDR3. Each record gives: clone size, J gene, V gene, CDR3 protein. The size entry is marked missing in some rows and otherwise reads once, few, many or a size class.

>NA|TRBJ2-3|TRBV24-1
ATSDLGTGTDTQY
>NA|TRBJ2-7|TRBV5-1
ASSFDPAYEQY
>NA|TRBJ2-5|TRBV5-1
ASSSAGFGETQY
>many|TRBJ1-2|TRBV21-1
ASSKGSGFYHNYGYT
>NA|TRBJ2-1|TRBV3-1
ASSQALGSEQF
>NA|TRBJ1-1|TRBV28
ASSKTTLNTEAF
>NA|TRBJ2-3|TRBV4-3
ASSQGLAGVEDTQY
>NA|TRBJ1-3|TRBV11-2
ASSSGTVRNTIY
>NA|TRBJ2-2|TRBV12-3/TRBV12-4
ASSFSQGANTGELF
>many|TRBJ1-1|TRBV5-1
ASSSNRGVQTEAF
>few|TRBJ2-3|TRBV4-3
ASSQLGRGQGGVTQY
>NA|TRBJ2-7|TRBV28
ASHTGTGPYEQY
>NA|TRBJ2-7|TRBV5-1
ASRSGQGYEQY
>NA|TRBJ2-1|TRBV29-1
SVERGYNEQF
>few|TRBJ1-2|TRBV27
ASSPDRTPFGYT
>NA|TRBJ2-1|TRBV7-3
ASSASGSMDEQF